These 3 T cell receptor beta chains were all obtained from the same sample, sequenced in a study of T cell repertoires in ileal Crohn's disease. Clones were sequenced by immunoSEQ multiplex PCR, and TCRdb holds only the in-frame ones, with some missing. The repertoire has 11,000 to 15,000 clones, 78% of them found once; the top ten carry less than 20%. Sequenced material: ileal tissue. Source of these receptors: an adult with Crohn's disease.

A remark on this clone: At one end, the junction sequence differs from germline, possibly due to a read error. The chain is built from TRBV7-7 and TRBJ1-1, with D perhaps TRBD1 (6 bases). Germline V gene data show CDR1 as SSHAT and CDR2 as FNYEAQ (reference sequence). The CDR3 is 13 amino acids. The CDR3 region has the DNA TGTGCTAGCAGCAAGGACAGGAACACTGAAGCTTTCTTT. Translated, it gives CASSKDRNTEAFF.

Regarding this clone: This CDR3 is also generated by other DNA sequences in the sample. The V and J genes are TRBV4-3 and TRBJ1-2, with 9 nucleotides matching TRBD1. Germline CDR1 and CDR2: LGHNA and YSLEER. The ends lost 5 bases at V and 6 bases at J; junction bases unmatched: 4. The CDR3 consists of 13 residues. This CDR3 is CASSLRQGDGYTF. In DNA, the CDR3 is TGCGCCAGCAGCTTACGACAGGGGGATGGCTACACCTTC.

This chain links TRBV18 with TRBJ2-1; 11 bases are a match to TRBD2. Germline V CDR1 and CDR2: KGHSH, LQKENI. V lost 6 bases, J lost 9 bases, and 16 bases stayed unmatched. The CDR3 has 17 residues. The CDR3 loop reads CASSLNPPSGGKGEQFF. The DNA for the CDR3 is TGTGCCAGCTCGCTCAATCCCCCTAGCGGGGGGAAAGGTGAGCAGTTCTTC. The full variable domain, in which reference TRBV18 and TRBJ2-1 provide the parts outside the CDR3, is NAGVMQNPRHLVRRRGQEARLRCSPMKGHSHVYWYRQLPEEGLKFMVYLQKENIIDESGMPKERFSAEFPKEGPSILRIQQVVRGDSAAYFCASSLNPPSGGKGEQFFGPGTRLTVL.